This T cell receptor beta chain was observed in a study of T cells expressing NK-cell markers. CDR3 length equals 14 residues. TCRdb reprocessed the 5' RACE reads, keeping one entry per CDR3 protein, no DNA. The listing records 500,000 to 700,000 distinct CDR3 sequences. Sequencing was performed on blood T cells: a sorted CD56 or NKG2C T cell subset, CD4+ or CD8+ T cells, or bulk PBMC T cells (not recorded which). The chain joins TRBV12-3 or TRBV12-4 to TRBJ2-4; TCRdb designates TRBD2, a call that cannot be tested without DNA. This clonotype was sampled from a man aged 18 to 29 in good health. The CDR3 protein is CASSLLAGTDIQYF.